Following are 25 T cell receptor beta chains from one sample sequenced in a study of CD8+ T cells in alopecia areata. Sequencing used cDNA as its template, made by extracting RNA and reverse transcribing it. Repertoires were generated with immunoSEQ multiplex PCR, while TCRdb's copy carries only in-frame clones and drops some. The data show 100,000 or so clones, roughly 56% seen once. Treatment meaning: oral pan-JAK inhibitor, 5-10 mg twice daily. The input for sequencing was CD8+ T cells sorted from blood, taken at approximately week 60, from a patient treated with tofacitinib. These TCRs come from a human donor with alopecia areata.

A note on this clone: At the DNA level, this CDR3 is encoded by other sequences in the same sample as well. V gene TRBV30 combines with J gene TRBJ2-7; possibly TRBD2 for D (6 bases). The CDR3 consists of 13 residues. Germline V lookup: CDR1 GTSNPN, CDR2 SVGIG (reference sequence). The V end was cut by 0 bases, the J end by 2 bases, with 8 bases between. CDR3 loop: CAWSVGGTYEQYF. The DNA of the CDR3 is TGTGCCTGGAGTGTCGGGGGAACCTACGAGCAGTACTTC.

This rearrangement joins TRBV10-2 to TRBJ2-6; D is unclear. This CDR3 region has 15 residues. V was pared by 5 bases and J by 2 bases, with 10 bases between. Germline V lookup: CDR1 WSHSY, CDR2 SAAADI. DNA for the CDR3: TGCGCCAGCAGTCAGAGTGTTCCTGGGGCCAACGTCCTGACTTTC. Its translation is CASSQSVPGANVLTF.

The chain carries TRBV5-1 and TRBJ1-1; the D gene is possibly TRBD1 (6 bases). The V gene lost 3 bases and the J gene lost 3 bases, with 15 bases spanning the gap. There are 15 residues in the CDR3. Germline CDR1 SGHRS, CDR2 YFSETQ. CDR3 in DNA: TGCGCCAGCAGCTGGAGGACCCAGGGGTACACTGAAGCTTTCTTT. Its protein is CASSWRTQGYTEAFF.

The gene calls are TRBV5-1 and TRBJ2-1; 7 bases match TRBD2. This CDR3 is 16 amino acids long. Germline CDR1 reads SGHRS; CDR2 reads YFSETQ. With V trimmed by 0 bases and J by 5 bases, 8 bases remained unmatched. CDR3 residues: CASSLVGRADDNEQFF. The CDR3 DNA reads TGCGCCAGCAGCTTGGTAGGGAGGGCTGATGACAATGAGCAGTTCTTC.

This clone has only a few counts. The chain joins TRBV29-1 to TRBJ1-5; the D gene is possibly TRBD1 (5 bases). Trimming stripped 4 bases from V and 0 bases from J, with 10 bases between. The CDR3 runs 14 residues. In germline, CDR1 is SQVTM, CDR2 ANQGSEA. CDR3 sequence reads: CSVAGRDSNQPQHF. The DNA for the CDR3 is TGCAGCGTTGCCGGCAGGGATAGCAATCAGCCCCAGCATTTT.

This clone has only a few counts. The CDR3 sequence is CASSQRGSYGYTF. The CDR3 bases are TGCGCCAGCAGCCAAAGGGGGAGCTATGGCTACACCTTC. The rearrangement uses TRBV4-1 and TRBJ1-2, with a tentative D call TRBD1 (6 bases). Germline V gene data show CDR1 as MGHRA and CDR2 as YSYEKL. The CDR3 totals 13 residues. The ends were cut back, 2 bases at V and 4 bases at J, with 8 bases in the middle.

This clone has just a few counts. The chain uses TRBV20-1 and TRBJ1-2; the D gene is possibly TRBD1 (5 bases). The germline gives CDR1 DFQATT, CDR2 SNEGSKA (reference sequence). The CDR3 is 10 amino acids. The germline V and J ends were trimmed by 5 bases and 8 bases, with 9 bases remaining between them. The CDR3 nucleotides are TGCAGTGCTCAGGGACGGGGCTACACCTTC. Translated, it gives CSAQGRGYTF.

The rearrangement joins TRBV6-5 to TRBJ1-2; D possibly corresponds to TRBD1 (6 bases). Trimming removed 3 bases from V and 6 bases from J, with 17 bases in between. The CDR3 has 15 residues. Germline lookup yields CDR1 MNHEY and CDR2 SVGAGI. CDR3 nucleotide sequence: TGTGCCAGCAGTTATACACAGGGTCGTCCCCATGGCTACACCTTC. It yields the protein CASSYTQGRPHGYTF.

V is TRBV27 and J is TRBJ2-1, with 12 bases fitting TRBD2. The CDR3 is made up of 16 amino acids. Trimming took 3 bases from V and 7 from J; bases not matched to a gene: 7. Germline CDR1 and CDR2: MNHEY and SMNVEV (reference sequence). This CDR3 is CASSFGSGTSGNEQFF. In DNA, the CDR3 is TGTGCCAGCAGTTTCGGCTCCGGGACTAGCGGGAATGAGCAGTTCTTC.

The DNA for the CDR3 is TGTGCCAGCAGCTTAGGCAGGGGGCATACAGATACGCAGTATTTT. This sequence encodes CASSLGRGHTDTQYF. The chain links TRBV13 to TRBJ2-3, with 8 bases lining up with TRBD1. J gave up 3 bases and V 0 bases, and 2 bases lay outside the gene matches. There are 15 residues in the CDR3. Germline V lookup: CDR1 PRHDT, CDR2 FYEKMQ (reference sequence).

J is TRBJ2-7 and V is TRBV29-1; possible D gene TRBD2, 6 bases. This CDR3 has 11 residues. In germline, CDR1 is SQVTM, CDR2 ANQGSEA. Trimming stripped 4 bases from V and 3 bases from J, with 7 bases between. The DNA of the CDR3 is TGCAGCGTTGCGGGGGACTACGAGCAGTACTTC. Protein product: CSVAGDYEQYF.

The chain joins TRBV19 to TRBJ2-3; 15 nucleotides agree with TRBD2. V was clipped by 3 bases and J by 2 bases; unmatched bases: 6. CDR1 LNHDA and CDR2 SQIVND come from the germline V gene (reference sequence). This CDR3 comprises 18 residues. The chain's CDR3 is CASSMGLAGGRTTDTQYF. CDR3 coding DNA: TGTGCCAGTAGTATGGGACTAGCGGGGGGACGGACCACAGATACGCAGTATTTT.

The chain links TRBV5-1 to TRBJ2-1, with TRBD2 identical over 7 bases. The V and J ends lost 0 bases and 2 bases, in that order; junction bases with no gene match: 8. The CDR3 loop spans 17 amino acids. Germline CDR1 reads SGHRS; CDR2 reads YFSETQ. CDR3 in DNA: TGCGCCAGCAGCTTGGCAGGACTAGAGAGGACCTACAATGAGCAGTTCTTC. It codes for CASSLAGLERTYNEQFF.

The rearrangement joins TRBV13 to TRBJ2-1; D is undetermined. V lost 2 bases, J lost 5 bases, and 13 bases lay in between. CDR1 is PRHDT and CDR2 is FYEKMQ in the germline V gene (reference sequence). The CDR3 runs to 15 residues. CDR3 nucleotides: TGTGCCAGCAGCTTACCGGCAGGTTTGAACAATGAGCAGTTCTTC. Protein: CASSLPAGLNNEQFF. Full variable domain (remainder filled in from reference TRBV13 and TRBJ2-1): AAGVIQSPRHLIKEKRETATLKCYPIPRHDTVYWYQQGPGQDPQFLISFYEKMQSDKGSIPDRFSAQQFSDYHSELNMSSLELGDSALYFCASSLPAGLNNEQFFGPGTRLTVL.

The genes are TRBV27 and TRBJ2-1; 9 nucleotides match TRBD1. Looked up from germline, CDR1 is MNHEY and CDR2 is SMNVEV (reference sequence). With 6 bases clipped from V and 3 bases from J, the junction kept 6 bases outside the gene matches. CDR3 length equals 15 residues. The CDR3 spells CASSLMGQGYNEQFF. Written as DNA, the CDR3 is TGTGCCAGCAGCCTCATGGGACAGGGCTACAATGAGCAGTTCTTC.

The table lists this clone with a count of one. The rearrangement joins TRBV10-2 to TRBJ1-1, with 12 bases aligning to TRBD1. CDR3 length equals 16 residues. The germline CDR1 and CDR2 sequences are WSHSY and SAAADI. Germline trimming cut 3 bases from V and 4 bases from J; bases unmatched to any gene: 6. The CDR3 DNA is TGCGCCAGCAGTGAAGTTGGGACAGGGGGCCGCACTGAAGCTTTCTTT. Translated, it gives CASSEVGTGGRTEAFF.

This clone came up a few times. The chain employs TRBV7-9 and TRBJ2-6; 8 bases fit TRBD1. This CDR3 region has 18 residues. The germline V gene has CDR1 SEHNR and CDR2 FQNEAQ (reference sequence). The V segment lost 4 bases and the J segment 0 bases; nucleotides outside the gene matches: 8. CDR3 bases: TGTGCCAGCAGCTCAACAGGGGGATGGACCTCTGGGGCCAACGTCCTGACTTTC. This encodes CASSSTGGWTSGANVLTF.

The chain combines TRBV4-1 with TRBJ2-5; D possibly corresponds to TRBD2 (6 bases). Germline assignment: CDR1 MGHRA and CDR2 YSYEKL. Deletions cut 0 bases from V and 5 bases from J, with 13 bases between. This CDR3 is built from 15 residues. The CDR3, as DNA: TGCGCCAGCAGCCAAGATGTTGGGGGGTGGGAGACCCAGTACTTC. Translation gives CASSQDVGGWETQYF.

In regard to this clone: Other DNA sequences in this sample translate to the same CDR3. The gene calls are TRBV14 and TRBJ1-2; a possible D gene is TRBD1 (5 bases). The CDR3 consists of 13 residues. Germline lookup yields CDR1 SGHDN and CDR2 FVKESK. Trimming left V 1 base short and J 7 bases short, with 10 bases between. CDR3 DNA: TGTGCCAGCAGCCAAGTCGCTGGGGGTGGCTACACCTTC. Amino acids: CASSQVAGGGYTF. Complete variable domain (other parts from reference TRBV14 and TRBJ1-2): EAGVTQFPSHSVIEKGQTVTLRCDPISGHDNLYWYRRVMGKEIKFLLHFVKESKQDESGMPNNRFLAERTGGTYSTLKVQPAELEDSGVYFCASSQVAGGGYTFGSGTRLTVV.

The chain is built from TRBV29-1 and TRBJ2-2; 8 bases fit TRBD1. Germline V gene lookup returns CDR1 SQVTM and CDR2 ANQGSEA. This CDR3 comprises 14 residues. Unmatched junction bases numbered 8, after V lost 6 bases and J lost 5 bases. The CDR3 region is CSVSGTGPTGELFF. Written as DNA, the CDR3 is TGCAGCGTCTCCGGGACAGGACCTACCGGGGAGCTGTTTTTT.

This clone has only a few counts. Additional DNA sequences in this sample encode the identical CDR3. The rearrangement links TRBV2 to TRBJ2-1; TRBD2 matches at 12 bases. V was clipped by 4 bases and J by 8 bases; unmatched bases: 12. Germline V gene data show CDR1 as SNHLY and CDR2 as FYNNEI. The CDR3 has 17 residues. The CDR3 DNA reads TGTGCCAGCAGTGGGATTAGTCTAGCGGGGGGGCGGGATGAGCAGTTCTTC. It yields the protein CASSGISLAGGRDEQFF. Variable domain in full (rest from reference TRBV2 and TRBJ2-1): EPEVTQTPSHQVTQMGQEVILRCVPISNHLYFYWYRQILGQKVEFLVSFYNNEISEKSEIFDDQFSVERPDGSNFTLKIRSTKLEDSAMYFCASSGISLAGGRDEQFFGPGTRLTVL.

This chain uses TRBV6-6 with TRBJ1-5, with D tentatively TRBD1 (5 bases). The germline gives CDR1 MNHNY, CDR2 SVGAGI (reference sequence). V lost 7 bases, J lost 0 bases, and 10 bases lay in between. This CDR3 comprises 14 residues. CDR3 DNA: TGTGCCAGCACCTCGGGGGGTAGCAATCAGCCCCAGCATTTT. Encoded protein: CASTSGGSNQPQHF.

The sample holds one count of this clone. The chain recombines TRBV30 with TRBJ1-1; 7 positions match TRBD1. This CDR3 is built from 16 residues. After removal of 4 bases from V and 3 bases from J, the junction contained 14 bases not matched to a gene. The germline V gene encodes CDR1 GTSNPN and CDR2 SVGIG (reference sequence). CDR3: CAWKASRSGGHTEAFF. The CDR3 coding sequence is TGTGCCTGGAAGGCGTCCAGGTCAGGGGGTCACACTGAAGCTTTCTTT.

This clone has only a few counts. V and J are TRBV4-1 and TRBJ2-7, with 10 nucleotides matching TRBD1. The CDR3 length is 15 residues. V was pared by 3 bases and J by 5 bases, with 7 bases of the junction left unmatched. Germline CDR1 MGHRA, CDR2 YSYEKL. As DNA, the CDR3 is TGCGCCAGCAGCCACGACAGGGGGCGCGTCGACGAGCAGTACTTC. This encodes CASSHDRGRVDEQYF.

The chain links TRBV27 to TRBJ1-1, with D maybe TRBD1 (6 bases). V shed 3 bases and J shed 4 bases, with 9 bases lying between them. Germline V gene data show CDR1 as MNHEY and CDR2 as SMNVEV (reference sequence). The CDR3 is made up of 13 amino acids. The CDR3: CASSFGTLTEAFF. In DNA, the CDR3 is TGTGCCAGCAGTTTCGGGACACTCACTGAAGCTTTCTTT.